The 20 T cell receptor beta chains presented below share a single source sample, sequenced in a study of human T cells and chemical hapten exposure. Time point: patch test 1, 2 weeks after DPC sensitization. This sample's treatment: therapeutic diphenylcyclopropenone sensitization with weekly scalp DPC. Each CDR3 protein is one row after TCRdb ran MiXCR on the RACE reads. The sample holds approximately 350,000 distinct CDR3 sequences; approximately 6.3% are singletons and the top ten take more than 7%. Sequencing used whole blood, obtained in connection with sensitization to the hapten diphenylcyclopropenone (DPC). The receptors originated from a woman between 18 and 29 years old with alopecia areata. Some clones in this sample may be carry-over from other donors' samples.

This clonotype was picked up many times. The chain uses TRBV29-1 and TRBJ2-1; 7 bases align to TRBD1. V gave up 7 bases and J gave up 9 bases; unmatched junction bases: 15. The CDR3 extends over 14 amino acids. Germline-derived CDR1 and CDR2 are SQVTM and ANQGSEA. CDR3 protein: CSATPTGLYGEQFF. In nucleotides, the CDR3 is TGCAGCGCCACCCCGACAGGGTTGTACGGTGAGCAGTTCTTC.

The chain couples TRBV28 to TRBJ2-3; perhaps TRBD2 as D (6 bases). Trimming shortened V by 3 bases and J by 4 bases, and 11 bases separated the two germline ends. CDR1 is MDHEN, CDR2 SYDVKM, per germline. The CDR3 totals 14 residues. The CDR3 bases are TGTGCCAGCAGTTTGGCGGGGCAGGCAGATACGCAGTATTTT. Protein product: CASSLAGQADTQYF.

CDR3 DNA: TGTGCCAGCAGCCAAAGGGAGGCGGAAAATCAGCCCCAGCATTTT. It yields the protein CASSQREAENQPQHF. This rearrangement joins TRBV3-1 to TRBJ1-5, with unresolved D. The germline V gene has CDR1 LGHDT and CDR2 YNNKEL (reference sequence). V was pared by 2 bases and J by 4 bases, with 12 bases between. The CDR3 has 15 residues.

The CDR3 spells CATSRGGRSIEQFF. CDR3 in DNA: TGTGCCACCAGTCGAGGGGGGCGTTCTATTGAGCAGTTCTTC. J is TRBJ2-1 and V is TRBV24-1; D tentatively fits TRBD1 or TRBD2 (6 bases each). V lost 6 bases to trimming and J lost 9 bases, with 17 bases between them. The germline V gene has CDR1 KGHDR and CDR2 SFDVKD. This CDR3 contains 14 residues.

In this sample, this clonotype turned up a few times. The CDR3 DNA is TGTGCCAGCAGCTTGTGGCAGAATTACAATGAGCAGTTCTTC. It codes for CASSLWQNYNEQFF. The chain links TRBV5-6 to TRBJ2-1, with D uncertain. The CDR3 is 14 amino acids. Trimming left V 1 base short and J 4 bases short, with 9 bases between. Germline CDR1 reads SGHDT; CDR2 reads YYEEEE. Variable domain in full (rest from reference TRBV5-6 and TRBJ2-1): DAGVTQSPTHLIKTRGQQVTLRCSPKSGHDTVSWYQQALGQGPQFIFQYYEEEERQRGNFPDRFSGHQFPNYSSELNVNALLLGDSALYLCASSLWQNYNEQFFGPGTRLTVL.

This clonotype was picked up many times. The chain is built from TRBV5-6 and TRBJ2-7; the match to TRBD1 covers 7 bases. The germline CDR1 and CDR2 sequences are SGHDT and YYEEEE. The J segment lost 4 bases and the V segment lost 4 bases, leaving 8 bases of the junction unmatched. This CDR3 has 14 residues. The CDR3 reads CASSLTGLGYEQYF. The CDR3 bases are TGTGCCAGCAGCCTGACAGGGTTGGGATACGAGCAGTACTTC.

This clonotype was found many times. This chain links TRBV6-6 with TRBJ1-5; TRBD1 aligns across 8 bases. This CDR3 has 16 residues. CDR1 and CDR2 from the germline V gene are MNHNY and SVGAGI (reference sequence). The V gene end was trimmed by 0 bases and the J gene end by 2 bases; junction bases not matched to a gene: 3. CDR3 bases: TGTGCCAGCAGTTACTCTGGACAGGGTGGCAATCAGCCCCAGCATTTT. Its translation: CASSYSGQGGNQPQHF.

There are a few counts of this clonotype. The J gene is TRBJ2-3, the V gene TRBV20-1, with D possibly TRBD1 on 6 matching bases. The CDR3 is 21 amino acids. Trimming pared 0 bases from V and 2 bases from J, leaving 30 bases between. CDR1 DFQATT and CDR2 SNEGSKA come from the germline V gene (reference sequence). CDR3 region: CSARDRDALGDMPGNTDTQYF. Written as DNA, the CDR3 is TGCAGTGCTAGAGATCGGGACGCATTAGGGGACATGCCGGGAAACACAGATACGCAGTATTTT.

This clonotype was detected only a few times. CDR3 residues: CASSTRQGLLGTDTQYF. The CDR3 region has the DNA TGTGCCAGTAGTACCCGACAGGGTTTATTGGGCACAGATACGCAGTATTTT. The rearrangement links TRBV19 to TRBJ2-3; 7 bases map to TRBD1. Germline CDR1 is LNHDA and CDR2 is SQIVND (reference sequence). The CDR3 is 17 amino acids. Trimming cost V 4 bases and J 1 base; bases outside gene matches: 11.

This clonotype was found a few times. The chain has TRBV3-1 and TRBJ2-7; TRBD2 agrees at 7 bases. Trimming at V came to 4 bases and at J to 3 bases, leaving 9 bases not matched to a gene. CDR3 length: 15 amino acids. The germline V gene encodes CDR1 LGHDT and CDR2 YNNKEL (reference sequence). CDR3 coding DNA: TGTGCCAGCAGCCCAGTTCGGGGGGTGCGCTACGAGCAGTACTTC. It codes for CASSPVRGVRYEQYF.

This clonotype turned up a few times. The genes are TRBV12-3 or TRBV12-4 and TRBJ1-6, with a weak D call TRBD1 (6 bases). Trimming removed 5 bases from V and 19 bases from J, with 18 bases in between. The CDR3 totals 12 residues. CDR3 DNA sequence: TGTGCCAGCAGTCTGCTAGGGGGAGGGCCACACTTT. This encodes CASSLLGGGPHF.

This clonotype was detected a few times. V and J are TRBV11-3 and TRBJ2-3, with D tentatively TRBD1 (6 bases). Germline V gene lookup returns CDR1 SGHNT and CDR2 YENEEA. V was shortened by 6 bases and J by 1 base, with 8 bases between the two germline ends. CDR3 length equals 13 residues. The CDR3 protein is CASRRQGTDTQYF. The CDR3 DNA is TGTGCCAGCAGAAGACAGGGCACAGATACGCAGTATTTT.

The chain combines TRBV5-1 with TRBJ2-7; tentatively, D is TRBD2 (6 bases). CDR1 is SGHRS, CDR2 YFSETQ, per germline. The CDR3 covers 13 residues. V lost 4 bases and J 7 bases, leaving 15 bases between the germline ends. In DNA, the CDR3 is TGCGCCAGCAGCCGGGGAGGTCGCGGGGAGCAGTACTTC. Its translation: CASSRGGRGEQYF.

This clonotype was detected ten times or more. The chain combines TRBV6-5 with TRBJ2-3; D is perhaps TRBD1 (6 bases). Trimming shortened V by 3 bases and J by 0 bases, and 7 bases separated the two germline ends. This CDR3 comprises 14 residues. Germline V gene lookup returns CDR1 MNHEY and CDR2 SVGAGI. CDR3 in DNA: TGTGCCAGCAGTTATGGACAGAGCACAGATACGCAGTATTTT. Amino acid sequence: CASSYGQSTDTQYF.

The chain has TRBV5-5 and TRBJ2-5; D is undetermined. V gave up 0 bases and J gave up 4 bases, with 10 bases separating them. The CDR3 covers 14 residues. Germline V gene data show CDR1 as SGHKS and CDR2 as YYEKEE (reference sequence). CDR3 in amino acids: CASSLGRSSETQYF. CDR3 DNA: TGTGCCAGCAGCTTGGGCCGCAGTTCAGAGACCCAGTACTTC.

The genes are TRBV7-9 and TRBJ1-5; D ambiguous. CDR3 size: 14 residues. Germline V gene lookup returns CDR1 SEHNR and CDR2 FQNEAQ (reference sequence). The V and J ends lost 4 bases and 3 bases respectively, with 10 bases between them. The CDR3 loop is CASSSLGFNQPQHF. CDR3 DNA: TGTGCCAGCAGCTCCCTGGGGTTCAATCAGCCCCAGCATTTT.

This clonotype showed up many times. V and J are TRBV29-1 and TRBJ2-3; TRBD2 agrees at 14 bases. In germline, CDR1 is SQVTM, CDR2 ANQGSEA. With 1 base clipped from V and 0 bases from J, the junction kept 12 bases outside the gene matches. The CDR3 extends over 20 amino acids. CDR3: CSVEAVWGTSGGTSTDTQYF. As DNA, the CDR3 is TGCAGCGTTGAAGCGGTCTGGGGGACTAGCGGGGGAACTAGCACAGATACGCAGTATTTT.

In its sample, this clonotype was seen many times. The chain couples TRBV6-5 to TRBJ2-2; 10 bases line up with TRBD2. The V segment lost 4 bases and the J segment 4 bases; nucleotides outside the gene matches: 6. Germline lookup yields CDR1 MNHEY and CDR2 SVGAGI. This CDR3 has 16 residues. CDR3 coding DNA: TGTGCCAGCAGTTGGCTAGCGGGGGACGGCACCGGGGAGCTGTTTTTT. Translated: CASSWLAGDGTGELFF.

This sequence joins TRBV4-3 and TRBJ1-5; the D is unclear. V lost 1 base to trimming and J lost 0 bases, with 13 bases between them. Germline V lookup: CDR1 LGHNA, CDR2 YSLEER. The CDR3 is 17 residues long. As DNA, the CDR3 is TGCGCCAGCAGCCAAGTTAGGGTCGGGTATAGCAATCAGCCCCAGCATTTT. It is translated as CASSQVRVGYSNQPQHF.

The V gene is TRBV29-1, the J gene TRBJ2-5; D tentatively reads TRBD1 or TRBD2 (6 bases each). Germline V lookup: CDR1 SQVTM, CDR2 ANQGSEA. The CDR3 runs 14 residues. V lost 8 bases and J 4 bases, leaving 20 bases between the germline ends. CDR3 protein: CSFKGGFSGETQYF. CDR3 in DNA: TGCAGCTTTAAGGGGGGATTTTCGGGAGAGACCCAGTACTTC.